This section outlines one T cell receptor beta chain sequence together with its context. This clonotype occurred many times. Its binding antigen is unknown. No per-base quality is available; no much larger clone lies one base away. This sample is drawn from a study of T cells in Graves' hyperthyroidism and ophthalmopathy (dated by TCRdb to about 2019). About the study as a whole: Peripheral blood samples were taken at initial diagnosis, before any treatment was given. A discovery cohort of about 95 patients, 43 with Graves' ophthalmopathy and 55 to 60 with stable Graves' hyperthyroidism, was used to find distinguishing TCR V-J signatures. Whether ophthalmopathy could be predicted prospectively was tested in an independent validation cohort made up of 18 to 20 hyperthyroidism patients plus 17 patients who later progressed to ophthalmopathy. For training and testing, the 80 to 100 patients in the discovery cohort were randomly divided in a 7:3 ratio. Thyroid tissue and blood T-cell repertoires from more than 5 Graves' hyperthyroidism patients were also compared in the study. Once sampling was done, hyperthyroidism patients were given methimazole at a starting dose of 30 mg daily, whereas ophthalmopathy patients were given high-dose intravenous methylprednisolone. The paper reports TCR Vbeta CDR3 sequencing of approximately 130 peripheral blood samples: fewer than 50 ophthalmopathy, some 80 hyperthyroidism and roughly 17 progressor patients. Paper-wide results and their limitations: No statistical method was used to fix the sample size in advance, and group allocation was not hidden from the investigators. Ophthalmopathy was separated from stable hyperthyroidism by a 13 V-J signature model, with approximately 90% sensitivity and about 84% specificity obtained in cross-validation and 80%/75% obtained in testing. In validation, the model predicted progression to ophthalmopathy with roughly 70% sensitivity and less than 75% specificity, a median of around 6.6 months before onset. Most expanded thyroid clonotypes (frequency above 0.001) were also found in blood, which suggests that blood repertoires may mirror thyroid immune responses.

Graves' hyperthyroidism was defined as stable when no progression to ophthalmopathy occurred over 18 months of follow-up. Hyperthyroidism patients were newly diagnosed, with disease duration under 2 months, and aged 18 to 65 years. Patients with uncontrolled infections, other autoimmune diseases, pregnancy or lactation were excluded. Diagnoses were based on clinical symptoms, serum thyroxine and TRAb, thyroid ultrasound and orbital computed tomography. Ficoll-Paque density gradient centrifugation was used to isolate PBMCs from around 10 ml of fresh peripheral blood. Trizol reagent was used to extract total RNA, and RNA quality was then checked on an Agilent 2100 Bioanalyzer. Amplification of TCR beta CDR3 regions was carried out from RNA transcripts. A first-round RT-PCR of the TCR CDR3 used the HTBI primer set with the Qiagen OneStep RT-PCR kit. A second multiplex PCR round built the libraries, followed by size selection and purification. Paired-end sequencing of the libraries was performed with 100 bp reads on an Illumina HiSeq2000. In the source study's methods: Raw data were processed with SOAPnuke, discarding reads with adapters, uncalled bases, mean Phred below 15, or no exact constant-primer or identifier match. COPE v1.2.5 was used to merge the high-quality paired reads, and each unique nucleotide sequence was defined as a clonotype. Clonotypes were aligned to IMGT TRBV, TRBD and TRBJ reference segments using MiTCR v1.1. Only V-J combinations with frequency above 0.0001, covering 99% to 99.2% of repertoires, were analysed. The TCS score was defined as the ratio of F50 (clonal expansion) to E x V (chaos), calculated using BLOSUM62-based TCRdist between CDR3 peptides within each V-J. Welch's t-statistics and random forest reduced fewer than 600 V-J features to 13, which were used in a naive Bayes classifier (R e1071). Thyroid-blood repertoire similarity was quantified with the Morisita-Horn index. Starting from the raw public reads, TCRdb applied fastp trimming at Q25, assembled clones with MiXCR and retained in-frame beta chains. CDR3 protein duplicates are merged, each entry listing the most common genes and DNA. For this entry, the V and J calls and clone size follow TCRdb and not the study's own pipeline. The sample table contains 800,000 or so distinct CDR3 sequences; only one count was recorded for approximately 40% of them. The ten largest clones capture about 9% of the sample.

Sequencing input: blood. The sequence was obtained from a man aged 18 to 30 with Graves' hyperthyroidism.

The bases are TGCAGTGCTAGTCCCATTCAGGCTCAAAGCGCTGAAGCTTTCTTT. Translated, this gives CSASPIQAQSAEAFF. The sequence joins TRBV20-1 to TRBJ1-1; no D segment can be confidently identified. Taken from cysteine to phenylalanine, the CDR3 has 15 residues. Only CDR3 DNA remains: 45 bases, in frame from the first base. V loses 3 bases, J loses 6 bases, and the germline ends lie 20 bases apart. The CDR1 and CDR2 encoded by the germline V gene (reference sequence) are DFQATT and SNEGSKA.